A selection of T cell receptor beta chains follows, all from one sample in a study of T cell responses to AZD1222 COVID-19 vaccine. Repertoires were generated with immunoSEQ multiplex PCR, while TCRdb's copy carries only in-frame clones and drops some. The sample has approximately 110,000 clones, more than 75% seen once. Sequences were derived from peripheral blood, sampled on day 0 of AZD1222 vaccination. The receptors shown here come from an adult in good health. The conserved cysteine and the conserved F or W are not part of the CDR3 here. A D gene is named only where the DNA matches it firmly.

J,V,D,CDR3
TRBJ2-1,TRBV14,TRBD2,ASSQDSGSFYNEQF
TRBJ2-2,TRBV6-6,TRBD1,ASSSGQVLGRELF
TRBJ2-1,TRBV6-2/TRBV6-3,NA,ASSSRLDTHEQF
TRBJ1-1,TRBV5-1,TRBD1,ASSPRQGATEAF
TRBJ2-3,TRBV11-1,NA,ASSYHRFSTDTQY
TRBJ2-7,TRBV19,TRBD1,ATSMVRTGVNEQY
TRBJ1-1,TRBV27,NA,ASSFDLFRWNTEAF
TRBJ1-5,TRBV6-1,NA,ASSEARVSNQPQH
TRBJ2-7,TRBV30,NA,AWSVAPLSYEQY
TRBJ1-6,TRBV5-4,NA,ASSLPGTDSPLH
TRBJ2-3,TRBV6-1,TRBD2,ASSVSSGGAEDTQY
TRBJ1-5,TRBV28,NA,ATYEGRAGVYSKIYSNQPQH
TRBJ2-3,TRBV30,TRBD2,AWSPLAGELYTQY
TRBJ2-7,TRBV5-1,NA,ASSLVPGSSYEQY
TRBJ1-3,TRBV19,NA,ASSIDWRASPGNTIY
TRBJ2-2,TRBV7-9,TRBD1,ASSLSSGTGNTGELF